This T cell receptor (beta chain) was sequenced for a study of long-term antiretroviral therapy in people with HIV. In the study overall: Collection dates of the earliest samples fall about a decade before the 2015 immediate-ART recommendation. The study's findings and limits: Viral resistance, ART adherence and therapy changes all lacked available data.

This clone was seen just once. The antigen is unknown. No donor had fewer than one pre-ART PBMC sample or fewer than two post-ART PBMC samples. Each HIV-infected participant was given treatment in the United States. The libraries were made with immunoSEQ v3.0 at survey level. Repertoires were generated with immunoSEQ multiplex PCR, while TCRdb's copy carries only in-frame clones and drops some. The table records about 36,000 clones, approximately 83% of them present only once. The sample in question was unsorted PBMCs, obtained 2.2 years after starting antiretroviral therapy. This receptor was identified in a young man with HIV.

The CDR3 region has the DNA TGCGCCAGCAGTGACCTAGGGACAGGGCCGGAGTACTTC. It translates to CASSDLGTGPEYF. The J gene is TRBJ2-7, the V gene TRBV10-1, with TRBD1 matching 9 bases. The CDR3 covers 13 residues. Losses at the gene ends were 3 bases for V and 11 bases for J; bases not matched to a gene: 8. Looked up from germline, CDR1 is WNHNN and CDR2 is SYGVQD (reference sequence).